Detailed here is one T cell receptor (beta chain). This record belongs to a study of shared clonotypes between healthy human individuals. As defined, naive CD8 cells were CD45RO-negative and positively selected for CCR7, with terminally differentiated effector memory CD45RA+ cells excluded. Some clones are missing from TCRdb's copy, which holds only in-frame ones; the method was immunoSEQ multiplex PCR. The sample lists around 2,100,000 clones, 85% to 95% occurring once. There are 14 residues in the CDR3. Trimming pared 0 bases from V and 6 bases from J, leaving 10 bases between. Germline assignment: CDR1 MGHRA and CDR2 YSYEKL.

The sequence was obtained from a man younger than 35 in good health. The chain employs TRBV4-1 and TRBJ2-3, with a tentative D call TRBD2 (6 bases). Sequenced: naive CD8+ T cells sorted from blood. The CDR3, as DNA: TGCGCCAGCAGCCAAGATGGAGGGGATGATACGCAGTATTTT. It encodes CASSQDGGDDTQYF.